Shown below are 7 T cell receptor beta chains from a single sample sequenced in a study of T cells in women clearing cervical HPV infection. Clones were sequenced by immunoSEQ multiplex PCR, and TCRdb holds only the in-frame ones, with some missing. The sample features about 23,000 clones, with 2.7% in its top ten. Sequencing was performed on blood buffy coat. These receptors were taken from a woman between 18 and 70 years old with a cervical HPV16 infection that either progressed to CIN3+ or cleared (not recorded which).

The sequenced CDR3 bases are TGTGCCATCAGTATTGACAGGGTGTGGGAGGATGATGAAAAG. Translation: CAISIDRVWEDDEK. The entire CDR3 protein reads CAISIDRVWEDDEKLFF. J is TRBJ2-2 and V is TRBV10-3; possibly TRBD1 for D (7 bases). Read coverage stops 3 residues before the CDR3 terminus; the germline J gene supplies the remainder. Germline V gives CDR1 ENHRY, CDR2 SYGVKD. This CDR3 is 17 amino acids long.

About this clone: The read terminates 3 residues before the CDR3 end, so the remaining end is supplied by the germline J gene. The V and J genes are TRBV24-1 and TRBJ2-3; possibly TRBD1 for D (6 bases). The CDR3 is made up of 17 amino acids. Trimming shortened V by 1 base and J by 1 base, and 14 bases separated the two germline ends. The germline V gene has CDR1 KGHDR and CDR2 SFDVKD. Partial CDR3 DNA: TGTGCCACCAGTGATTTCGACAGGACGTCTGGCACAGATACG. Protein sequence: CATSDFDRTSGTDT. The entire CDR3 sequence reads CATSDFDRTSGTDTQYF.

With respect to this clone: The read terminates 3 residues ahead of where the CDR3 ends, so the germline J gene completes it. The chain combines TRBV6-1 with TRBJ1-2, with unresolved D. The CDR3 contains 11 residues. Germline assignment: CDR1 MNHNS and CDR2 SASEGT. Between the trimmed V and J ends, which lost 2 bases and 7 bases, there was a span of 5 bases. The CDR3 reads CASSELAGYTF. The CDR3 DNA, read in part, is TGTGCCAGCAGTGAACTGGCTGGC.

As concerns this clone: The CDR3 extends 3 residues past the end of the read, so its final part is completed from the germline J gene. The chain employs TRBV20-1 and TRBJ2-1; D remains unclear. In germline, CDR1 is DFQATT, CDR2 SNEGSKA (reference sequence). CDR3 length equals 11 residues. Trimming removed 8 bases from V and 9 bases from J, with 14 bases in between. CDR3 region: CSCLFTGEQFF. CDR3 DNA (partial): TGCAGTTGTTTATTCACGGGTGAG.

Notes on this clone: The sequence runs out 3 residues before the end of the CDR3; the remainder is reconstructed from the germline J gene. This sequence joins TRBV7-2 and TRBJ2-3; possible D gene TRBD1, 6 bases. The CDR3 has 14 amino acids. The germline gives CDR1 SGHTA, CDR2 FQGNSA. CDR3 protein: CASRPRGFQETQYF. The sequenced CDR3 bases are TGTGCCAGCAGGCCTAGGGGGTTCCAAGAGACG.

As regards this clone: From the germline J gene comes the end of the CDR3, since the read stops 3 residues before it. V and J are TRBV28 and TRBJ2-7; D is ambiguous. The V end was cut by 2 bases, the J end by 4 bases, with 6 bases between. Looked up from germline, CDR1 is MDHEN and CDR2 is SYDVKM. The CDR3 contains 12 residues. The CDR3 bases that were read are TGTGCCAGCAGTTTAGCCACTTACGAG. Its protein product is CASSLATYE. The whole CDR3 protein is CASSLATYEQYF.

For this clone: The CDR3 goes on 3 residues after the read ends, and that part is filled in from the germline J gene. The genes are TRBV6-4 and TRBJ1-1; D may be TRBD1 (6 bases). V gave up 4 bases and J gave up 5 bases, with 14 bases separating them. Germline assignment: CDR1 MRHNA and CDR2 SNTAGT. The CDR3 sequence is 14 residues long. The sequenced part of the CDR3 DNA is TGTGCCAGCAGTGCCGACAGGCGCGCAACTGAA. Encoded protein: CASSADRRATE. In full, the CDR3 reads CASSADRRATEAFF.